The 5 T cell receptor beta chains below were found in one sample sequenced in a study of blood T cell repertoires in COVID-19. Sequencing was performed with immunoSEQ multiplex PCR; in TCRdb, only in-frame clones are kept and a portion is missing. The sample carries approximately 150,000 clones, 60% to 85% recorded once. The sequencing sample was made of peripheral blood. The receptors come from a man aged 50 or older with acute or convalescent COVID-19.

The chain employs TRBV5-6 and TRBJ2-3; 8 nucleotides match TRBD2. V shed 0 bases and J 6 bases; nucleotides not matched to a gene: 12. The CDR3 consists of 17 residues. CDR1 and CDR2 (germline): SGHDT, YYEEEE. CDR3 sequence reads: CASSLEVGGGRGDTQYF. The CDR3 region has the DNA TGTGCCAGCAGCTTGGAGGTTGGCGGGGGGAGAGGGGATACGCAGTATTTT.

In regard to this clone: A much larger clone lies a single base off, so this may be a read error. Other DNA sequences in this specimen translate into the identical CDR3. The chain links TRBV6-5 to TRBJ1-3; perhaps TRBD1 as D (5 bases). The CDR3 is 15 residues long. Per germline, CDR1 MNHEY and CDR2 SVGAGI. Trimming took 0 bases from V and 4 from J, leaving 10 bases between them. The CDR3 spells CASSYSRGTGNTIYF. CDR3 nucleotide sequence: TGTGCCAGCAGTTACTCGCGGGGGACCGGAAACACCATATATTTT.

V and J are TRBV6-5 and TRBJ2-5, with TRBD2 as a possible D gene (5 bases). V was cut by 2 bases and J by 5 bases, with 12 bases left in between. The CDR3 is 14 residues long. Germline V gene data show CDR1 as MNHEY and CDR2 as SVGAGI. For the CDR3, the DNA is TGTGCCAGCAGTTACAGCGGCAGCACGGAGACCCAGTACTTC. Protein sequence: CASSYSGSTETQYF.

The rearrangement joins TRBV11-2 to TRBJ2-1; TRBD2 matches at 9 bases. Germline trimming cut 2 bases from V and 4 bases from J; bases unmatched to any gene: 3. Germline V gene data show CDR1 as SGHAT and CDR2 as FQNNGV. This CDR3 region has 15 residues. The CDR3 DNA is TGTGCCAGCAGCTTAATAGCGGGAGATTACAATGAGCAGTTCTTC. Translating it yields CASSLIAGDYNEQFF.

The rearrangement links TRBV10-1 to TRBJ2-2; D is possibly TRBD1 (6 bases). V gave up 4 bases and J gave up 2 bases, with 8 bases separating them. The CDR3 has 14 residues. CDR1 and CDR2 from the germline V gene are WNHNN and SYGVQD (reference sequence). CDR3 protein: CASSGTVNTGELFF. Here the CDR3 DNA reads TGCGCCAGCAGTGGGACAGTTAACACCGGGGAGCTGTTTTTT.